This T cell receptor beta chain was sequenced for a study of blood T cell repertoires in COVID-19. Study as a whole: The origin of the acute and convalescent COVID-19 samples was the United States, Italy and Spain. PBMCs, B-cell-depleted T cells, or T cells provided the cDNA or gDNA that made up the material.

The CDR3 consists of 14 residues. From germline, CDR1 is SGHRS and CDR2 YFSETQ. V was pared by 0 bases and J by 3 bases, with 1 base of the junction left unmatched. In the original analysis: Reference gene primer amplification gave nucleated cell count estimates. The repertoire was sequenced with immunoSEQ multiplex PCR; TCRdb's copy has only in-frame clones and lacks some. V and J calls and clone size follow that table, whereas D and trimming were derived from the DNA. The data show around 160,000 clones, around 84% seen once. Sequencing was carried out using peripheral blood. This clonotype was obtained from a human donor in a cohort sampled during active COVID-19. The chain links TRBV5-1 to TRBJ2-3, with 7 positions matching TRBD2. The CDR3 region has the DNA TGCGCCAGCAGCTTGGAGCGGGATACAGATACGCAGTATTTT. Translation gives CASSLERDTDTQYF.